This entry lists 17 T cell receptor beta chains sequenced from one sample in a study of T-cell reconstitution after alpha-beta-depleted transplantation in children. TCRbeta library construction was performed incorporating unique molecular identifiers. TCRdb analysed the PCR reads with MiXCR anew, one entry per CDR3 protein. The data contain about 340,000 distinct CDR3 sequences, roughly 13% of them singletons. The sample consisted of PBMCs, taken from the stem cell graft. The origin of the receptors is a human donor who donated a stem cell graft to a child with Fanconi anemia.

This clonotype was seen ten or more times. The chain uses TRBV10-3 and TRBJ2-5; D possibly corresponds to TRBD1 (6 bases). The CDR3 consists of 14 residues. The germline V and J ends were trimmed by 4 bases and 4 bases, with 13 bases remaining between them. CDR1 and CDR2 (germline): ENHRY, SYGVKD. CDR3 in DNA: TGTGCCATCAGTGCTGCAGGGGCTCCAGAGACCCAGTACTTC. Encoded protein: CAISAAGAPETQYF.

This clonotype was recorded many times. This chain links TRBV20-1 with TRBJ2-1, with a possible D match to TRBD2 (5 bases). V was trimmed by 5 bases and J by 4 bases, leaving 12 bases between them. CDR3 size: 13 residues. CDR1 DFQATT and CDR2 SNEGSKA come from the germline V gene (reference sequence). The CDR3 bases are TGCAGTGCTCGGGATTCTCGTTACAATGAGCAGTTCTTC. Translating gives CSARDSRYNEQFF.

The rearrangement links TRBV29-1 to TRBJ2-3; D unclear. The CDR3 spans 9 residues. Trimming cost V 7 bases and J 5 bases, with 4 bases left between them. Per the germline V gene, CDR1 is SQVTM and CDR2 is ANQGSEA. The CDR3 bases are TGCAGCGCGGGAGATACGCAGTATTTT. Encoded protein: CSAGDTQYF.

The chain couples TRBV18 to TRBJ1-5, with 7 nucleotides matching TRBD1. V lost 3 bases, J lost 6 bases, and 14 bases stayed unmatched. CDR1 and CDR2 from the germline V gene are KGHSH and LQKENI. The length of the CDR3 is 17 residues. In DNA form, the CDR3 reads TGTGCCAGCTCACCTCAGGGGGGAAGGCGGCGCCTTCAGCCCCAGCATTTT. Protein sequence: CASSPQGGRRRLQPQHF.

The V and J genes are TRBV5-5 and TRBJ1-1; no clear D gene. Per germline, CDR1 SGHKS and CDR2 YYEKEE (reference sequence). V was trimmed by 4 bases and J by 8 bases, leaving 24 bases between them. The CDR3 is 16 amino acids. The CDR3: CASSLNSPSRAQEAFF. CDR3 nucleotide sequence: TGTGCCAGCAGCCTCAACTCTCCTAGCCGGGCCCAAGAAGCTTTCTTT. Using reference TRBV5-5 and TRBJ1-1 for the parts outside the CDR3, the full variable domain is DAGVTQSPTHLIKTRGQQVTLRCSPISGHKSVSWYQQVLGQGPQFIFQYYEKEERGRGNFPDRFSARQFPNYSSELNVNALLLGDSALYLCASSLNSPSRAQEAFFGQGTRLTVV.

This clonotype was observed at least ten times. The chain employs TRBV20-1 and TRBJ1-1; no reliable D call. The CDR3 totals 11 residues. V was shortened by 0 bases and J by 6 bases, with 5 bases between the two germline ends. CDR1 DFQATT and CDR2 SNEGSKA come from the germline V gene (reference sequence). CDR3 protein: CSARDQAEAFF. As DNA, the CDR3 is TGCAGTGCTAGAGATCAGGCTGAAGCTTTCTTT.

This clonotype was seen a few times. The V call is TRBV9, the J call TRBJ2-7; no definite D call. The germline gives CDR1 SGDLS, CDR2 YYNGEE. V was shortened by 7 bases and J by 5 bases, with 19 bases between the two germline ends. This CDR3 is built from 14 residues. This chain's CDR3 is CASASAAVNHEQYF. The CDR3 DNA reads as TGTGCCAGCGCGAGCGCCGCTGTGAATCACGAGCAGTACTTC.

The genes are TRBV5-1 and TRBJ2-7, with D perhaps being TRBD1 or TRBD2 (5 bases each). This CDR3 is built from 14 residues. Germline CDR1 reads SGHRS; CDR2 reads YFSETQ. V lost 4 bases and J lost 1, with 12 bases in between. This CDR3 is CASSLGRQSYEQYF. The CDR3, as DNA: TGCGCCAGCAGCCTAGGGAGACAGTCCTACGAGCAGTACTTC.

Ten or more counts support this clonotype. The chain is built from TRBV10-3 and TRBJ2-5; 9 bases are shared with TRBD1. The junction had 4 bases not matched to a gene; V was cut back by 3 bases and J by 2 bases. Germline-derived CDR1 and CDR2 are ENHRY and SYGVKD. This CDR3 spans 15 amino acids. The CDR3 protein is CAISETGQGQETQYF. CDR3 in DNA: TGTGCCATCAGTGAAACGGGACAGGGTCAAGAGACCCAGTACTTC.

This clonotype was found a few times. The rearrangement uses TRBV28 and TRBJ1-3; D not certain. The CDR3 is made up of 16 amino acids. Germline-derived CDR1 and CDR2 are MDHEN and SYDVKM. V lost 3 bases and J lost 4, with 16 bases in between. CDR3 sequence reads: CASSFRGRRWGNTIYF. The CDR3 region has the DNA TGTGCCAGCAGTTTTAGAGGACGGAGATGGGGAAACACCATATATTTT.

The J gene is TRBJ2-7, the V gene TRBV2, with D uncertain. CDR1 and CDR2 from the germline V gene are SNHLY and FYNNEI. Trimming removed 3 bases from V and 1 base from J, with 10 bases in between. The CDR3 covers 14 residues. The CDR3 nucleotides read TGTGCCAGCAGTGACCCAGGTCGTTCCTACGAGCAGTACTTC. Protein product: CASSDPGRSYEQYF.

This rearrangement joins TRBV11-2 to TRBJ1-5; no reliable D call. Per germline, CDR1 SGHAT and CDR2 FQNNGV. With 5 bases removed from V and 6 bases from J, the gap between germline ends came to 8 bases. There are 12 residues in the CDR3. Written as DNA, the CDR3 is TGTGCCAGCAGCCTGAAGGTTCAGCCCCAGCATTTT. This sequence encodes CASSLKVQPQHF. Looking up the rest from reference TRBV11-2 and TRBJ1-5 gives the full variable domain: EAGVAQSPRYKIIEKRQSVAFWCNPISGHATLYWYQQILGQGPKLLIQFQNNGVVDDSQLPKDRFSAERLKGVDSTLKIQPAKLEDSAVYLCASSLKVQPQHFGDGTRLSIL.

Only a few counts were recorded for this clonotype. Germline is not matched at one junction end, which may reflect a read error. The rearrangement links TRBV7-2 to TRBJ2-6; D not certain. Germline assignment: CDR1 SGHTA and CDR2 FQGNSA. The CDR3 extends over 12 amino acids. The DNA for the CDR3 is TGCGGAATAGGTTCGCGGGCCAACGTCCTGACTTTC. It codes for CGIGSRANVLTF.

This rearrangement joins TRBV12-3 or TRBV12-4 to TRBJ2-7, with D possibly TRBD2 on 5 matching bases. This CDR3 region has 14 residues. Trimming took off 2 bases at V and 5 bases at J, with 13 bases between the two ends. The CDR3 sequence: CASSLWGVVDEQYF. In nucleotides, the CDR3 is TGTGCCAGCAGTTTATGGGGAGTCGTGGACGAGCAGTACTTC.

The CDR3 nucleotides read TGTGCCAGCAGCTTGATGCCGGCTCGCCTGGGAGAGACCCAGTACTTC. Its protein is CASSLMPARLGETQYF. V gene TRBV7-2 combines with J gene TRBJ2-5; D remains unclear. The V gene lost 3 bases and the J gene lost 4 bases, with 18 bases spanning the gap. Germline V CDR1 and CDR2: SGHTA, FQGNSA. CDR3 length: 16 amino acids.

The chain couples TRBV7-6 to TRBJ2-1; 10 nucleotides align to TRBD1. CDR3 length: 15 residues. Germline V CDR1 and CDR2: SGHVS, FNYEAQ. With 5 bases clipped from V and 10 bases from J, the junction kept 11 bases outside the gene matches. CDR3 sequence: CASSPAGDRGWEQFF. The CDR3 DNA follows: TGTGCCAGCAGCCCAGCAGGGGACAGGGGTTGGGAGCAGTTCTTC.

V is TRBV20-1 and J is TRBJ1-4; unclear D gene. The CDR3 has 15 residues. Deletions cut 0 bases from V and 3 bases from J, with 11 bases between. Per the germline V gene, CDR1 is DFQATT and CDR2 is SNEGSKA (reference sequence). Here the CDR3 reads CSARDRNRANEKLFF. CDR3 coding DNA: TGCAGTGCTAGAGATCGGAACAGAGCTAATGAAAAACTGTTTTTT.